One sample yielded the 13 T cell receptor beta chains listed below, sequenced in a study of identical twins. TCRdb recomputed calls from the 5' RACE reads with MiXCR, one row per CDR3 protein. The repertoire holds just under 650,000 distinct CDR3 sequences, with about 7.6% as singletons. Another study also made use of these data, one on yellow fever vaccine responses in identical twins.

The sequencing input was PBMCs. All receptors derive from a woman under 30 in good health.

This clonotype was detected only a few times. The rearrangement joins TRBV2 to TRBJ2-7, with D perhaps matching TRBD2 (6 bases). This CDR3 has 15 residues. The V end was cut by 5 bases, the J end by 2 bases, with 16 bases between. Germline lookup yields CDR1 SNHLY and CDR2 FYNNEI. The CDR3 coding sequence is TGTGCCAGCAGTTCCCCGAGGGAGGCGGCCTACGAGCAGTACGTC. Its protein product is CASSSPREAAYEQYV.

The J gene is TRBJ2-1, the V gene TRBV10-1, with TRBD2 identical over 7 bases. Germline CDR1 is WNHNN and CDR2 is SYGVQD (reference sequence). This CDR3 is 14 amino acids long. V was pared by 0 bases and J by 7 bases, with 3 bases of the junction left unmatched. The CDR3 region is CASSESGGLNEQFF. Here the CDR3 DNA reads TGCGCCAGCAGTGAGTCCGGGGGGTTGAATGAGCAGTTCTTC.

The sample holds a few counts of this clonotype. The chain is built from TRBV7-9 and TRBJ2-7; D is undetermined. The CDR3 covers 14 residues. CDR1 SEHNR and CDR2 FQNEAQ come from the germline V gene (reference sequence). V lost 5 bases to trimming and J lost 0 bases, with 11 bases between them. The CDR3 DNA reads as TGTGCCAGCAGCCCCCTCCGGAGCTCCTACGAGCAGTACTTC. This sequence encodes CASSPLRSSYEQYF.

Only a few counts were recorded for this clonotype. This rearrangement joins TRBV29-1 to TRBJ2-1; D perhaps matches TRBD1 (5 bases). Trimming stripped 2 bases from V and 9 bases from J, with 11 bases between. Germline V gives CDR1 SQVTM, CDR2 ANQGSEA. The CDR3 consists of 12 residues. The CDR3 is CSVESGNPEQFF. As DNA, the CDR3 is TGCAGCGTTGAATCAGGGAATCCTGAGCAGTTCTTC.

The table lists this clonotype with many counts. The rearrangement uses TRBV27 and TRBJ1-4; D is perhaps TRBD1 (5 bases). This CDR3 is 13 amino acids long. Germline V gene lookup returns CDR1 MNHEY and CDR2 SMNVEV (reference sequence). V was trimmed by 6 bases and J by 5 bases, leaving 10 bases between them. The CDR3 nucleotides read TGTGCCAGCAGAGCAGGGCAGAATGAAAAACTGTTTTTT. Amino acids: CASRAGQNEKLFF.

In its sample, this clonotype was seen many times. This sequence joins TRBV12-3 or TRBV12-4 and TRBJ1-2, with D unresolved. The CDR3 sequence is 12 residues long. V lost 3 bases and J lost 7, with 9 bases in between. This CDR3 reads CASSFTRTGYTF. The CDR3 DNA sequence: TGTGCCAGCAGTTTTACTCGGACTGGCTACACCTTC.

This clonotype showed up just once. This sequence may be a read error, since a much larger clone differs from it by one base. V usage is TRBV12-3 or TRBV12-4 and J usage is TRBJ2-7; D is perhaps TRBD1 or TRBD2 (5 bases each). The CDR3 contains 12 residues. The germline V and J ends were trimmed by 6 bases and 6 bases, with 12 bases remaining between them. This CDR3 reads CASSEGKGEQYF. The CDR3 nucleotides read TGTGCCAGCAGCGAGGGGAAGGGCGAGCAGTACTTC.

The gene calls are TRBV5-6 and TRBJ2-1; D call uncertain. V was cut by 0 bases and J by 10 bases, with 11 bases left in between. The CDR3 runs to 13 residues. Germline V gives CDR1 SGHDT, CDR2 YYEEEE. The CDR3 coding sequence is TGTGCCAGCAGCTTGGACAGTCAAATAGAGCAGTTCTTC. It translates to CASSLDSQIEQFF.

This clonotype was found a few times. J is TRBJ1-4 and V is TRBV7-9, with D perhaps matching TRBD1 (6 bases). With 5 bases removed from V and 4 bases from J, the gap between germline ends came to 20 bases. Looked up from germline, CDR1 is SEHNR and CDR2 is FQNEAQ (reference sequence). This CDR3 is 17 amino acids long. CDR3: CASSPPVAGHLNEKLFF. The DNA of the CDR3 is TGTGCCAGCAGCCCCCCTGTCGCGGGACACCTTAATGAAAAACTGTTTTTT.

The table lists this clonotype with many counts. This rearrangement joins TRBV12-5 to TRBJ1-2; no clear D gene. V was pared by 6 bases and J by 4 bases, with 9 bases between. Germline V CDR1 and CDR2: LGHNT, FRNRAP. This CDR3 has 12 residues. The CDR3 nucleotides are TGTGCTAGTGGGGTGACGGCCTATGGCTACACCTTC. The encoded protein is CASGVTAYGYTF. Variable domain in full (rest from reference TRBV12-5 and TRBJ1-2): DARVTQTPRHKVTEMGQEVTMRCQPILGHNTVFWYRQTMMQGLELLAYFRNRAPLDDSGMPKDRFSAEMPDATLATLKIQPSEPRDSAVYFCASGVTAYGYTFGSGTRLTVV.

CDR3 protein: CASSLDLTFPPKTQYF. The CDR3 DNA reads as TGCGCCAGCAGCTTGGACCTGACCTTCCCCCCCAAGACCCAGTACTTC. The J gene is TRBJ2-5, the V gene TRBV5-1, with D unclear. CDR3 size: 16 residues. CDR1 and CDR2 from the germline V gene are SGHRS and YFSETQ. Trimming cost V 0 bases and J 6 bases, with 18 bases left between them.

The chain couples TRBV20-1 to TRBJ2-5, with 12 bases identical to TRBD2. CDR3 length: 18 residues. Germline V CDR1 and CDR2: DFQATT, SNEGSKA (reference sequence). The V segment lost 4 bases and the J segment 1 base; nucleotides outside the gene matches: 13. CDR3 in DNA: TGCAGTGCTACAAACTACCTGGGACTAGCGGGCCTCCAAGAGACCCAGTACTTC. It encodes CSATNYLGLAGLQETQYF.

This clonotype was detected many times. CDR3 residues: CASSPGPGNSPLHF. DNA of the CDR3: TGTGCCAGCAGCCCTGGACCGGGTAATTCACCCCTCCACTTT. V gene TRBV5-8 combines with J gene TRBJ1-6; D unresolved. CDR3 size: 14 residues. Germline-derived CDR1 and CDR2 are SGHTS and YDEGEE. Trimming stripped 4 bases from V and 6 bases from J, with 11 bases between.